This TCR beta chain came from a study of blood T cell repertoires in COVID-19. About the study: The samples span acute and convalescent COVID-19 from the United States, Italy and Spain. T cells, B-cell-depleted T cells, or PBMCs provided the cDNA or gDNA that served as material.

Between the trimmed V and J ends, which lost 4 bases and 3 bases, there was a span of 16 bases. This CDR3 contains 16 residues. Germline V lookup: CDR1 SGHVS, CDR2 FQNEAQ. Per the authors' pipeline: Nucleated cell counts were estimated from reference gene primer amplification. Repertoires were generated with immunoSEQ multiplex PCR, while TCRdb's copy carries only in-frame clones and drops some. V and J calls and clone size are as listed in that table; D and trimming were resolved from the DNA. The repertoire holds over 120,000 clones, with approximately 80% as singletons. The sample consisted of peripheral blood. The genes are TRBV7-8 and TRBJ1-5; tentative D call: TRBD1 (6 bases). This TCR came from a human donor in a cohort sampled during active COVID-19. CDR3 DNA: TGTGCCAGCAGCTCCTTAGCACAGGGCTCCAATCAGCCCCAGCATTTT. This encodes CASSSLAQGSNQPQHF.